These 10 T cell receptor beta chains came from one sample sequenced in a study of preoperative IRX-2 immunotherapy in early breast cancer. Treatment indicated: preoperative locoregional IRX-2 cytokine immunotherapy. Clones were read by immunoSEQ multiplex PCR, and TCRdb kept only the in-frame ones, dropping some. The data show approximately 96,000 clones, with about nine tenths seen just once and about 2.1% held by the top ten. The sample was tumor tissue, taken after IRX-2 immunotherapy. These receptors were collected from a human donor with breast cancer.

The genes are TRBV6-8 and TRBJ2-1; tentative D call: TRBD1 (5 bases). Germline CDR1 and CDR2: MNHGY and SAAAGT. The ends were cut back, 5 bases at V and 5 bases at J, with 13 bases in the middle. This CDR3 spans 14 amino acids. DNA for the CDR3: TGTGCCAGCAGTCTCGAGGACACTAACAATGAGCAGTTCTTC. It specifies CASSLEDTNNEQFF.

V is TRBV6-8 and J is TRBJ1-6, with TRBD1 matching over 8 bases. The V gene's germline CDR1 is MNHGY and CDR2 SAAAGT. Germline trimming cut 6 bases from V and 9 bases from J; bases unmatched to any gene: 7. The CDR3 length is 14 residues. This chain's CDR3 is CASSFGQGGSPLHF. The CDR3 DNA reads TGTGCCAGCAGCTTCGGACAGGGAGGTTCACCCCTCCACTTT.

The V and J genes are TRBV11-3 and TRBJ2-2; 10 bases line up with TRBD1. Germline loops: CDR1 SGHNT, CDR2 YENEEA. There are 14 residues in the CDR3. J gave up 6 bases and V 5 bases, and 3 bases lay outside the gene matches. CDR3 nucleotides: TGTGCCAGCAGCCACGGGACAGGGGCCGGGGAGCTGTTTTTT. It codes for CASSHGTGAGELFF.

V and J are TRBV28 and TRBJ1-5; no definite D call. Per germline, CDR1 MDHEN and CDR2 SYDVKM. V lost 3 bases, J lost 0 bases, and 12 bases lay in between. The CDR3 consists of 16 residues. As DNA, the CDR3 is TGTGCCAGCAGTTTTACGGAGTACCATAGCAATCAGCCCCAGCATTTT. Protein sequence: CASSFTEYHSNQPQHF.

The V gene is TRBV19, the J gene TRBJ2-7, with D possibly being TRBD2 (7 bases). The CDR3 runs 16 residues. Deletions cut 5 bases from V and 2 bases from J, with 19 bases between. Looked up from germline, CDR1 is LNHDA and CDR2 is SQIVND (reference sequence). The CDR3 loop is CASSATGGVKTYEQYF. CDR3 nucleotide sequence: TGTGCCAGTAGTGCAACGGGGGGCGTTAAGACCTACGAGCAGTACTTC.

The rearrangement uses TRBV28 and TRBJ1-5; 7 positions agree with TRBD1. The CDR3 contains 14 residues. Trimming removed 5 bases from V and 7 bases from J; junction bases left unmatched: 8. CDR1 is MDHEN and CDR2 is SYDVKM in the germline V gene. The CDR3 coding sequence is TGTGCCAGCAGTCACAGGGGAAGAGCACAGCCCCAGCATTTT. Encoded protein: CASSHRGRAQPQHF.

This rearrangement joins TRBV7-2 to TRBJ1-5, with TRBD1 identical over 8 bases. Germline V gives CDR1 SGHTA, CDR2 FQGNSA. This CDR3 is built from 16 residues. Unmatched junction bases numbered 4, after V lost 3 bases and J lost 0 bases. The CDR3: CASSFGDRSSNQPQHF. CDR3 DNA: TGTGCCAGCAGCTTCGGGGACAGGAGTAGCAATCAGCCCCAGCATTTT.

J is TRBJ1-5 and V is TRBV18; TRBD1 matches at 9 bases. The trim removed 5 bases at V and 1 base at J, leaving 3 bases unmatched. Germline CDR1 KGHSH, CDR2 LQKENI. The CDR3 consists of 15 residues. The CDR3 spells CASSGTGFSNQPQHF. The CDR3 DNA sequence: TGTGCCAGCTCAGGGACAGGGTTCAGCAATCAGCCCCAGCATTTT. Full variable domain (outside the CDR3, taken from reference TRBV18 and TRBJ1-5): NAGVMQNPRHLVRRRGQEARLRCSPMKGHSHVYWYRQLPEEGLKFMVYLQKENIIDESGMPKERFSAEFPKEGPSILRIQQVVRGDSAAYFCASSGTGFSNQPQHFGDGTRLSIL.

This chain uses TRBV29-1 with TRBJ2-7, with a weak D call TRBD2 (6 bases). This CDR3 has 12 residues. Deletions cut 3 bases from V and 3 bases from J, with 9 bases between. CDR1 SQVTM and CDR2 ANQGSEA come from the germline V gene. This CDR3 is CSVEEGHYEQYF. The CDR3, as DNA: TGCAGCGTTGAGGAGGGGCACTACGAGCAGTACTTC.

This clone has a handful of counts. The chain combines TRBV1 with TRBJ1-5. TRBV1 is a listed pseudogene. This CDR3 region has 14 residues. The CDR3 sequence: CASSQVAGYQPQHF. The CDR3 bases are TGCGCCAGCAGCCAAGTCGCTGGTTATCAGCCCCAGCATTTT.